The subject of this entry is one TCR beta chain. The sample is drawn from a study of blood T cell repertoires in COVID-19. Overall study context: The cDNA or gDNA used as material had been derived from T cells, B-cell-depleted T cells, or PBMCs.

Germline CDR1 reads LNHDA; CDR2 reads SQIVND (reference sequence). V lost 7 bases and J lost 2, with 8 bases in between. This CDR3 spans 12 amino acids. What the recovered Cohort 3 donors had was two negative PCRs, clearance, or symptom resolution. Produced via immunoSEQ multiplex PCR; TCRdb's table is partial and in-frame only. The data show about 180,000 clones, with roughly 87% seen just once and 5.5% to 8.5% held by the top ten. The sample taken for sequencing was PBMCs or T cells enriched from blood (not recorded which). The chain carries TRBV19 and TRBJ1-2, with TRBD1 as a possible D gene (6 bases). This receptor was taken from a woman aged 45-65 years who had recovered from COVID-19. This CDR3 reads CASNDRNYGYTF. CDR3 nucleotide sequence: TGTGCCAGTAATGACAGGAACTATGGCTACACCTTC.